This T cell receptor beta chain was captured by sequencing in a study of blood T cell repertoires in COVID-19. Study background: Specimens from acute and convalescent COVID-19 originated in the United States, Italy and Spain. Sources were T cells, B-cell-depleted T cells, or PBMCs; the material itself was cDNA or gDNA.

Germline V lookup: CDR1 ENHRY, CDR2 SYGVKD. The CDR3 extends over 15 amino acids. V lost 0 bases and J 4 bases, leaving 10 bases between the germline ends. Methods used by the authors: The assay estimated nucleated cells by amplifying reference gene primers. Repertoires were generated with immunoSEQ multiplex PCR, while TCRdb's copy carries only in-frame clones and drops some. V and J calls and clone size are as listed in that table; D and trimming were resolved from the DNA. In the table there are about 110,000 clones, over 75% of which are singletons. The chain carries TRBV10-3 and TRBJ2-1, with D maybe TRBD1 (5 bases). This TCR derives from a woman aged 45-65 years with acute or convalescent COVID-19. Sequenced input: peripheral blood. The CDR3 DNA reads TGTGCCATCAGTGAGTCTAAGACAGTGTACAATGAGCAGTTCTTC. Encoded protein: CAISESKTVYNEQFF.